This T cell receptor (beta chain) was identified in a study of cytotoxic CD8 clonotypes in ibrutinib-treated CLL. Regarding this clone: Its target is unknown.

Repertoires were generated with immunoSEQ multiplex PCR, while TCRdb's copy carries only in-frame clones and drops some. Of more than 200,000 clones in the sample, 60% to 75% were seen once. CDR1 is ENHRY and CDR2 is SYGVKD in the germline V gene. Trimming removed 3 bases from V and 3 bases from J, with 6 bases in between. The CDR3 has 12 residues. Broader study findings: Higher clonality was seen at ibrutinib response and a return toward baseline at progression. Public clonotypes (which were uncommon) either contracted or remained stable on treatment.

The rearrangement joins TRBV10-3 to TRBJ2-7; unclear D gene. The source was PBMCs, collected after 24 months of ibrutinib treatment. This clonotype originated in a human donor with chronic lymphocytic leukemia. CDR3 sequence (DNA): TGTGCCATCAGTGAAGTTCTCTACGAGCAGTACTTC. Translation: CAISEVLYEQYF.